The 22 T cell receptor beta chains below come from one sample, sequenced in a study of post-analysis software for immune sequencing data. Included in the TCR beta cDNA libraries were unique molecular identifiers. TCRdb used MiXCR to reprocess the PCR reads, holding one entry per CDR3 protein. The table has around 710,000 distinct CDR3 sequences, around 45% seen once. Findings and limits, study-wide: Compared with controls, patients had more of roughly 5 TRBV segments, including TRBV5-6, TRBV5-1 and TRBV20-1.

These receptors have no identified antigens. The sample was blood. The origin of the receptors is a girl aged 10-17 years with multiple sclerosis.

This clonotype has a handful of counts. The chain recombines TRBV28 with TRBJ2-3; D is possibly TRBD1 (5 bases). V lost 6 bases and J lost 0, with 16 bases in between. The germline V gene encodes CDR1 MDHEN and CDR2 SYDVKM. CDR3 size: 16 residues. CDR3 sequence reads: CASSPQTVSSTDTQYF. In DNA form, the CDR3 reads TGTGCCAGCAGCCCCCAGACAGTTTCTAGCACAGATACGCAGTATTTT.

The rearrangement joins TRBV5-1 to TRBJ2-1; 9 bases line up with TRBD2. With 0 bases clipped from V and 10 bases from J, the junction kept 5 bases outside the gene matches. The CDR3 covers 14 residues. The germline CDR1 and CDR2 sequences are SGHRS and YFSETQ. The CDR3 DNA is TGCGCCAGCAGCTTGGGCGGGAGGGCCGAGGAGCAGTTCTTC. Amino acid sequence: CASSLGGRAEEQFF.

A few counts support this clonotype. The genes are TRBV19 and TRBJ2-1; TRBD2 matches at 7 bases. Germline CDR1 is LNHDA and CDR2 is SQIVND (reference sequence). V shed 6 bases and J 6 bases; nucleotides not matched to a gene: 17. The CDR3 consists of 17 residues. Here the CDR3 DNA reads TGTGCCAGTAGCTGGCCTGGAAGGGAGGGCGATCCCAATGAGCAGTTCTTC. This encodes CASSWPGREGDPNEQFF.

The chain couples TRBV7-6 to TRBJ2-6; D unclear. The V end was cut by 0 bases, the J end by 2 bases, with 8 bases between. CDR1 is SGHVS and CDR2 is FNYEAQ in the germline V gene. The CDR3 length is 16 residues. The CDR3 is CASSLAVAAGANVLTF. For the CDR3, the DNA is TGTGCCAGCAGCTTAGCGGTAGCAGCTGGGGCCAACGTCCTGACTTTC.

CDR3 region: CAASRNTEAFF. DNA of the CDR3: TGTGCAGCTAGCCGAAACACTGAAGCTTTCTTT. The V and J genes are TRBV12-3 or TRBV12-4 and TRBJ1-1; D is uncertain. The CDR3 runs to 11 residues.

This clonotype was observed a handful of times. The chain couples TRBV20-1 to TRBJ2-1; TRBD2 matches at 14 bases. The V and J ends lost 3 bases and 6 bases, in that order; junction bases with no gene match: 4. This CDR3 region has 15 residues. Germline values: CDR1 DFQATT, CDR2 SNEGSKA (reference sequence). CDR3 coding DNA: TGCAGTGCTAGCAGACTAGCGGGAGGGACCAATGAGCAGTTCTTC. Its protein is CSASRLAGGTNEQFF.

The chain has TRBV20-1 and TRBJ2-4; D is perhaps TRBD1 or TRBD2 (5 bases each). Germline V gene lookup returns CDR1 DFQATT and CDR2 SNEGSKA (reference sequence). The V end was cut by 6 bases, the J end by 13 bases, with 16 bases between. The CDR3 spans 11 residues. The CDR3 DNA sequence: TGCAGTGCGGGGGATTACAATGAGCAGTACTTC. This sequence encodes CSAGDYNEQYF.

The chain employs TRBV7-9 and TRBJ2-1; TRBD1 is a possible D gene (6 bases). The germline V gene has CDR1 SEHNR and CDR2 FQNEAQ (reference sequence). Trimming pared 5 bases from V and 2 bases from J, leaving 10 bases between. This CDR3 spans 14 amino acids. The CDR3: CASSQDSAYNEQFF. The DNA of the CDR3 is TGTGCCAGCAGCCAGGACAGCGCCTACAATGAGCAGTTCTTC.

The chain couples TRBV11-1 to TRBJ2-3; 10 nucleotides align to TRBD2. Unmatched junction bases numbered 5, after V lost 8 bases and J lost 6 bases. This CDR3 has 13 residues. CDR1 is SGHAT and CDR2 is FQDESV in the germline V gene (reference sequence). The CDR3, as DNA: TGTGCCAGCCTAGCGGGAGCGGCGGATACGCAGTATTTT. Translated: CASLAGAADTQYF.

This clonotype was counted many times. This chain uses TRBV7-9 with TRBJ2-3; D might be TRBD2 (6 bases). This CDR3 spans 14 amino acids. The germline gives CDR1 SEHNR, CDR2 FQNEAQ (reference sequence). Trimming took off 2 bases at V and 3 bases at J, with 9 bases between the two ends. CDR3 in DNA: TGTGCCAGCAGCTTACGGGGGTTGACAGATACGCAGTATTTT. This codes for CASSLRGLTDTQYF.

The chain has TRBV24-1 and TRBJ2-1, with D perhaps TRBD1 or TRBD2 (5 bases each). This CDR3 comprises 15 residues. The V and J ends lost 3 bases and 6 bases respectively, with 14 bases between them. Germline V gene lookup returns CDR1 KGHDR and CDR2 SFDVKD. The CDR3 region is CATSDPNRGPNEQFF. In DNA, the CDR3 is TGTGCCACCAGTGATCCTAATCGGGGACCCAATGAGCAGTTCTTC.

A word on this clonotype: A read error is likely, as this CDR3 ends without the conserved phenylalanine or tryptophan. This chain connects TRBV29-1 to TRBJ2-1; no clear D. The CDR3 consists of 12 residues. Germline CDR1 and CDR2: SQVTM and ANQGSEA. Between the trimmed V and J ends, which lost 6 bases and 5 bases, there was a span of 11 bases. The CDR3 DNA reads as TGCAGCGTCCGGTACTATAACAATGAGCAGTTCTTA. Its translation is CSVRYYNNEQFL.

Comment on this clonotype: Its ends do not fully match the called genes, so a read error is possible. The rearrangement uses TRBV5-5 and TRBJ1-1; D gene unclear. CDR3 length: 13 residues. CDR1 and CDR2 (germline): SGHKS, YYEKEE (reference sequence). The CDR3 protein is CAGSLWGNTEAFF. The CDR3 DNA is TGTGCCGGCAGCTTGTGGGGGAACACTGAAGCTTTCTTT.

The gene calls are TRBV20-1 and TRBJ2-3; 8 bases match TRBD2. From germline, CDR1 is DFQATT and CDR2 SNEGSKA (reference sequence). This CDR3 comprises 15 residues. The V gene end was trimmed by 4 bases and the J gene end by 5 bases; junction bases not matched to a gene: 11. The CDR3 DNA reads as TGCAGTGCTACCCCCTTGAGCGGGAGTGGAGATACGCAGTATTTT. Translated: CSATPLSGSGDTQYF.

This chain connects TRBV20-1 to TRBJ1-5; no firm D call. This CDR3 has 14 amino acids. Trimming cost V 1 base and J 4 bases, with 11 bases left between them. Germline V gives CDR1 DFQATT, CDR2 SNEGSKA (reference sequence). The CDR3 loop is CSARGGRVNQPQHF. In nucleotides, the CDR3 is TGCAGTGCTAGAGGTGGTCGGGTAAATCAGCCCCAGCATTTT.

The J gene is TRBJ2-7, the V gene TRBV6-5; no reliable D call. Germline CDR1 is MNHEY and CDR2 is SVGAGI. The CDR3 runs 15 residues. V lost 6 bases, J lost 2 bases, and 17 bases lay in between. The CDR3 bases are TGTGCCAGCAGATTCCAGGTGGGGATAGCCTACGAGCAGTACTTC. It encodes CASRFQVGIAYEQYF.

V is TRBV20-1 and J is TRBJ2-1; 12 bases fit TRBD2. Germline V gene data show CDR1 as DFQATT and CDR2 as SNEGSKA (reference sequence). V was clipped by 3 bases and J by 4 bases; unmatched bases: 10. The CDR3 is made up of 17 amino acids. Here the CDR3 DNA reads TGCAGTGCTAGTGCCGGGACTAGCGGGTGGACTTACAATGAGCAGTTCTTC. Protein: CSASAGTSGWTYNEQFF.

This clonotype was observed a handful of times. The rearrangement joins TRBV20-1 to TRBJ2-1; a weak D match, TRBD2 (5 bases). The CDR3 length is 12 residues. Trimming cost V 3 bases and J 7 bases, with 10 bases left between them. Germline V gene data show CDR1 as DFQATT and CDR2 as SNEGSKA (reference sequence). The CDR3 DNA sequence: TGCAGTGCTAGCGAGACGGGGAATGAGCAGTTCTTC. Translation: CSASETGNEQFF.

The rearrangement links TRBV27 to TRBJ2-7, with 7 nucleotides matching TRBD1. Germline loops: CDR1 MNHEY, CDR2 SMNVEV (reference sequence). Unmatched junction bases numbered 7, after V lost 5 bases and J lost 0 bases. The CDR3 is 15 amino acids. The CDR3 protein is CASSRDRDSSYEQYF. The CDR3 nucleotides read TGTGCCAGCAGTAGGGACCGGGACAGCTCCTACGAGCAGTACTTC.

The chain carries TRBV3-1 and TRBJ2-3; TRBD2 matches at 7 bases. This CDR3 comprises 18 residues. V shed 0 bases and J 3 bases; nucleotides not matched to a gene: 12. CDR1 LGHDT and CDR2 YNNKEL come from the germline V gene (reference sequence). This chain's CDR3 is CASSQDHVGGSVTDTQYF. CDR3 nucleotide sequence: TGTGCCAGCAGCCAAGATCATGTCGGCGGGAGTGTTACAGATACGCAGTATTTT.

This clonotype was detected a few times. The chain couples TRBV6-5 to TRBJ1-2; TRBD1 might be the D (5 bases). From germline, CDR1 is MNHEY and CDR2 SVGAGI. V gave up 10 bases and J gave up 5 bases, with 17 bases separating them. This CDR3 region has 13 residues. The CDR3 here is CATRDSAGYGYTF. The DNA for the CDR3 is TGTGCCACACGGGACTCAGCGGGGTATGGCTACACCTTC.

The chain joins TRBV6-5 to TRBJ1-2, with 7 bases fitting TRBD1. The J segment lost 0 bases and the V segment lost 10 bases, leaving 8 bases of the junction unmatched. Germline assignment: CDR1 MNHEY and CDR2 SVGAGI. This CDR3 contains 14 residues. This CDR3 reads CAIRGQEPNYGYTF. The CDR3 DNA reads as TGTGCCATCCGCGGACAGGAGCCTAACTATGGCTACACCTTC.